This record concerns one T cell receptor (beta chain) sequence. Antigen: not known. This CDR3 contains 13 residues. V shed 8 bases and J shed 8 bases, with 19 bases lying between them. In germline, CDR1 is SGHRS, CDR2 YFSETQ. These data originate in a study of T cell responses to AZD1222 COVID-19 vaccine. The study, taken as a whole, reports: Increased Spike-specific TCR breadth and depth were observed after two AZD1222 doses. Unmutated variant regions reportedly attract nearly half of all spike-specific TCRs. At study baseline, merely five or six AZD1222 recipients were seropositive. White British people made up most donors, females outnumbered males, and clonal diversity was possibly underestimated.

TCRdb keeps only in-frame clones here, not all; method: immunoSEQ multiplex PCR. The sample records 130,000 or so clones, roughly 88% being singletons. Sequenced material: peripheral blood, taken 28 days after the second AZD1222 dose. This chain joins TRBV5-1 and TRBJ1-2, with D unclear. The sequence came from an adult who received the AZD1222 COVID-19 vaccine. The CDR3 DNA reads as TGCGCCAGTAGCCTAGGGAAGAATTCGGGCTACACCTTC. Translation: CASSLGKNSGYTF.